This T cell receptor beta chain came from a study of glioma-infiltrating T cells after dendritic cell vaccination. Overall study context: Patients received three intradermal dendritic cell vaccine injections at biweekly intervals.

The immunoSEQ assay amplified TCRB CDR3 from up to 2 ug DNA. The PCR used 60 V beta and 13 J beta primers. TCRdb's table, derived via immunoSEQ multiplex PCR, lists solely in-frame clones and lacks some. The sample shows around 90,000 clones, approximately 75% of them seen only once. Documented time point: after dendritic cell vaccination, including at tumor progression/relapse. This material consisted of blood, taken after dendritic cell vaccination. The clonotype was recovered from a human donor with glioblastoma.

The chain's CDR3 is CASSLDTNTEAFF. CDR3 nucleotide sequence: TGTGCCAGCTCACTAGACACGAACACTGAAGCTTTCTTT. This chain uses TRBV18 with TRBJ1-1, with no clear D. V lost 4 bases, J lost 1 base, and 7 bases lay in between. Germline values: CDR1 KGHSH, CDR2 LQKENI. This CDR3 is built from 13 residues.